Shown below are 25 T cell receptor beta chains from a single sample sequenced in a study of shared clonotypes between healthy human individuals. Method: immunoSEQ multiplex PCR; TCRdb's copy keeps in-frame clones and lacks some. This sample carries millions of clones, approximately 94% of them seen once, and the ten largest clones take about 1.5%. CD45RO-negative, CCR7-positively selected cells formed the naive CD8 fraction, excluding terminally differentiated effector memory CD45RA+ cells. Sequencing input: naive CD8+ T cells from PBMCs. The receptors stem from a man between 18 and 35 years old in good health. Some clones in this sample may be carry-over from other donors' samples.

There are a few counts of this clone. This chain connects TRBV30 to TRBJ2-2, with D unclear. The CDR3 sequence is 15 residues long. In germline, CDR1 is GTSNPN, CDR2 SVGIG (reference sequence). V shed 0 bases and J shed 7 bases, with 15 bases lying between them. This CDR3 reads CAWSVVPLRVGELFF. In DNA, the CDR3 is TGTGCCTGGAGTGTAGTTCCCTTAAGGGTCGGGGAGCTGTTTTTT.

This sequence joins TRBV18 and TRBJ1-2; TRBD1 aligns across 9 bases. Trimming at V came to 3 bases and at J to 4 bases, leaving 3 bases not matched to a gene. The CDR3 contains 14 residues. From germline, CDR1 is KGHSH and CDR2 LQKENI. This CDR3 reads CASSPGQGSYGYTF. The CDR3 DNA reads TGTGCCAGCTCACCGGGACAGGGAAGCTATGGCTACACCTTC.

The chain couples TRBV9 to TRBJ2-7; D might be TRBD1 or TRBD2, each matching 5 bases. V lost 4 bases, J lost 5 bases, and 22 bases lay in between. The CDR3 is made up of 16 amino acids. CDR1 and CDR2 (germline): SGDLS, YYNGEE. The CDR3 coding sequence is TGTGCCAGCAGCCTTTTCGGAGGACTGGGGCGTGACGAGCAGTACTTC. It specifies CASSLFGGLGRDEQYF.

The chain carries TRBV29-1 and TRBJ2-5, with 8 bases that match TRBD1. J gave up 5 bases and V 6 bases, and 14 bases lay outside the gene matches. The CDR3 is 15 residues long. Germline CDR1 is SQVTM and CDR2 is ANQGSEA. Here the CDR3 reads CSVSMETGVPETQYF. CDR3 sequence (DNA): TGCAGCGTGAGCATGGAGACAGGGGTGCCCGAGACCCAGTACTTC. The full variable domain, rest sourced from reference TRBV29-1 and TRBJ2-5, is SAVISQKPSRDICQRGTSLTIQCQVDSQVTMMFWYRQQPGQSLTLIATANQGSEATYESGFVIDKFPISRPNLTFSTLTVSNMSPEDSSIYLCSVSMETGVPETQYFGPGTRLLVL.

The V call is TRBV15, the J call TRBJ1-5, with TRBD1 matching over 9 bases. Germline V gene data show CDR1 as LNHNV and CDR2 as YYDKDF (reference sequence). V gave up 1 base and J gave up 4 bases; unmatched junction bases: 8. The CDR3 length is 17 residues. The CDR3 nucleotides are TGTGCCACCAGCAGAGCGACAGGGGGGCGTAGTAATCAGCCCCAGCATTTT. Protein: CATSRATGGRSNQPQHF.

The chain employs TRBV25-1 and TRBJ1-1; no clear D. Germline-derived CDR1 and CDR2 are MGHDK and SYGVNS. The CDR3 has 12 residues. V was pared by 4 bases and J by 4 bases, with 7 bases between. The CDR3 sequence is CASSVVGTEAFF. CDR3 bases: TGTGCCAGCAGTGTAGTAGGCACTGAAGCTTTCTTT.

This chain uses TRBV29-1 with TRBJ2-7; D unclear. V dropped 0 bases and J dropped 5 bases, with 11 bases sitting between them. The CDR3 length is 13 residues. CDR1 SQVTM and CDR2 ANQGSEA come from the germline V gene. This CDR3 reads CSVEDLVGNEQYF. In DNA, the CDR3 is TGCAGCGTTGAAGATCTTGTCGGTAACGAGCAGTACTTC.

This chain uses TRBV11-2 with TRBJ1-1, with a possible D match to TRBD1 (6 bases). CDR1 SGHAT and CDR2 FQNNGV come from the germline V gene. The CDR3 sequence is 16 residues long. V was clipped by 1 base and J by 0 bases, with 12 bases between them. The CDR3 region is CASSLAARGMNTEAFF. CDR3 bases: TGTGCCAGCAGCTTAGCGGCCAGGGGCATGAACACTGAAGCTTTCTTT.

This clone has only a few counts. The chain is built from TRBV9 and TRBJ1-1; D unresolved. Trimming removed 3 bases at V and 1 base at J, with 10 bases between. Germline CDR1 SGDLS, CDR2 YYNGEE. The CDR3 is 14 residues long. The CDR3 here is CASSGGKGNTEAFF. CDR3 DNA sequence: TGTGCCAGCAGCGGAGGGAAAGGGAACACTGAAGCTTTCTTT.

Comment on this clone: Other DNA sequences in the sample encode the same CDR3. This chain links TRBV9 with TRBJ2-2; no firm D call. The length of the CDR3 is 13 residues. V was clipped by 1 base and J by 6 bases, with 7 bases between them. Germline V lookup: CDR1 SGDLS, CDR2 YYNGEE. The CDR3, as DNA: TGTGCCAGCAGCGTAAGTGGGGCCGGGGAGCTGTTTTTT. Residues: CASSVSGAGELFF. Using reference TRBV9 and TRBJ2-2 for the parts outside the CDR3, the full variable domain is DSGVTQTPKHLITATGQRVTLRCSPRSGDLSVYWYQQSLDQGLQFLIQYYNGEERAKGNILERFSAQQFPDLHSELNLSSLELGDSALYFCASSVSGAGELFFGEGSRLTVL.

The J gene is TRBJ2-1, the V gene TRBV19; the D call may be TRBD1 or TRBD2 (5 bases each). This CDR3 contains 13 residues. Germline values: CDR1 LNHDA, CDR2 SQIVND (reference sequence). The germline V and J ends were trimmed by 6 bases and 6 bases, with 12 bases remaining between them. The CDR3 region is CASRETAANEQFF. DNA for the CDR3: TGTGCCAGTAGGGAGACAGCGGCCAATGAGCAGTTCTTC.

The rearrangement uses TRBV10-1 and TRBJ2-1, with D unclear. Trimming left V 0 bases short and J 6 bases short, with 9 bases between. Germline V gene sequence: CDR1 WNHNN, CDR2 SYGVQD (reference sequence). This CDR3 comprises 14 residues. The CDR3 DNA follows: TGCGCCAGCAGTGAGTCGTGGGGTATCAATGAGCAGTTCTTC. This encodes CASSESWGINEQFF.

Written as DNA, the CDR3 is TGTGCCAGCAGTTTAATCACGCGGACAGTATACACCGGGGAGCTGTTTTTT. Residues: CASSLITRTVYTGELFF. This chain uses TRBV28 with TRBJ2-2; possibly TRBD1 for D (6 bases). Germline CDR1 is MDHEN and CDR2 is SYDVKM. The V end lost 2 bases, the J end lost 3 bases, and 16 bases lay between the germline ends. This CDR3 contains 17 residues. The variable domain in full, with the rest retrieved from reference TRBV28 and TRBJ2-2, is DVKVTQSSRYLVKRTGEKVFLECVQDMDHENMFWYRQDPGLGLRLIYFSYDVKMKEKGDIPEGYSVSREKKERFSLILESASTNQTSMYLCASSLITRTVYTGELFFGEGSRLTVL.

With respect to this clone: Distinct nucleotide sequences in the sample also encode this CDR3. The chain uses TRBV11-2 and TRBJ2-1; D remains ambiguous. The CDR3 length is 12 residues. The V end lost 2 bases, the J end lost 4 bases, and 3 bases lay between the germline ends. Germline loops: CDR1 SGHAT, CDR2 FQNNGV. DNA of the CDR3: TGTGCCAGCAGCTTAACGTACAATGAGCAGTTCTTC. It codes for CASSLTYNEQFF.

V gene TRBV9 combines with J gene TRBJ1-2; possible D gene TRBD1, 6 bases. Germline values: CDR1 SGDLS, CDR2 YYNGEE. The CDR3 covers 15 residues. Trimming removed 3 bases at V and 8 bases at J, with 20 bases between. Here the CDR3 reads CASSESGTPTGGYTF. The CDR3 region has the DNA TGTGCCAGCAGCGAGTCCGGGACACCCACGGGGGGCTACACCTTC.

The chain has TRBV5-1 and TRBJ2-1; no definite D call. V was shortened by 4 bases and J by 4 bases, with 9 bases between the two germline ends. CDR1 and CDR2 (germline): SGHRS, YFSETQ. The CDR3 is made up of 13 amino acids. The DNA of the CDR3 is TGCGCCAGCAGCCCGACCTCTTACAATGAGCAGTTCTTC. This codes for CASSPTSYNEQFF.

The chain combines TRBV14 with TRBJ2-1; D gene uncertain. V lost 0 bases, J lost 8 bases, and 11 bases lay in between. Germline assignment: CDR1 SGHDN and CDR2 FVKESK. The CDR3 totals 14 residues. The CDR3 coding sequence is TGTGCCAGCAGCCAAGAGGGGAACGTACATGAGCAGTTCTTC. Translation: CASSQEGNVHEQFF.

CDR3 nucleotides: TGTGCCAGCAGTGATTGGGGGACGACGAACACTGAAGCTTTCTTT. Its translation: CASSDWGTTNTEAFF. The chain combines TRBV25-1 with TRBJ1-1; a weak D match, TRBD1 (5 bases). CDR1 is MGHDK and CDR2 is SYGVNS in the germline V gene. V was trimmed by 3 bases and J by 1 base, leaving 12 bases between them. The CDR3 runs to 15 residues.

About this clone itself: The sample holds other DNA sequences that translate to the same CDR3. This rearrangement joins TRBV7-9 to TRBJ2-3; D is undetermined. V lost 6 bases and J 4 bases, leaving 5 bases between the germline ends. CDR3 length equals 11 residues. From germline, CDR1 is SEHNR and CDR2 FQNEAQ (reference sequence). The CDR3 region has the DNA TGTGCCAGCAGTAGCCCAGATACGCAGTATTTT. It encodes CASSSPDTQYF.

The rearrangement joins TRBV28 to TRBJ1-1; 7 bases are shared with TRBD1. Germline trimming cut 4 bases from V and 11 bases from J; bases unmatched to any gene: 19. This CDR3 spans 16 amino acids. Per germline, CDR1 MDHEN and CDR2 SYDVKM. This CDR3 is CASSSPRGRSRALAFF. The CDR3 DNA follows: TGTGCCAGCAGTTCCCCAAGGGGGCGCTCAAGGGCCCTTGCTTTCTTT.

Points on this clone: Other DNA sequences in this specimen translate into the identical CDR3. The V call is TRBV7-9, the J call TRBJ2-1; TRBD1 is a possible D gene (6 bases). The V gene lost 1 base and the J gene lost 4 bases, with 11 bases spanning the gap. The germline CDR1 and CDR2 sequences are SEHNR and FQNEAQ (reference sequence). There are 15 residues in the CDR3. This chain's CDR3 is CASSLVRGLYNEQFF. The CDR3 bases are TGTGCCAGCAGCTTAGTCAGGGGCCTATACAATGAGCAGTTCTTC.

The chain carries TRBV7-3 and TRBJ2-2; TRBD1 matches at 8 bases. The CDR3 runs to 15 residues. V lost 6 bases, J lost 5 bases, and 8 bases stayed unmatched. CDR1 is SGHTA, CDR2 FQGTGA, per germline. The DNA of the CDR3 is TGTGCCAGCAGGGCTGAGGGACAGGCAACCGGGGAGCTGTTTTTT. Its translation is CASRAEGQATGELFF.

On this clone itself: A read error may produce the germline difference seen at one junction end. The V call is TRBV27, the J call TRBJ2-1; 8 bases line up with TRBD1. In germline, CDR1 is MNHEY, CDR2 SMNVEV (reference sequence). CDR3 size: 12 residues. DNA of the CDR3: TGTGCCAGCAGTTTATCCAGGGGGCCTTGGCTCTTC. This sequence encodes CASSLSRGPWLF.

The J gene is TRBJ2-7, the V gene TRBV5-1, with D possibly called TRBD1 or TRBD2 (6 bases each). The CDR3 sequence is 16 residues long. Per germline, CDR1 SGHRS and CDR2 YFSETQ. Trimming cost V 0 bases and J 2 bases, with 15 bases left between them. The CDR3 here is CASSLGRGGLPYEQYF. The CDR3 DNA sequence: TGCGCCAGCAGCTTGGGAAGAGGGGGGCTACCCTACGAGCAGTACTTC. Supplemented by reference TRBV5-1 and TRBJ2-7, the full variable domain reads KAGVTQTPRYLIKTRGQQVTLSCSPISGHRSVSWYQQTPGQGLQFLFEYFSETQRNKGNFPGRFSGRQFSNSRSEMNVSTLELGDSALYLCASSLGRGGLPYEQYFGPGTRLTVT.

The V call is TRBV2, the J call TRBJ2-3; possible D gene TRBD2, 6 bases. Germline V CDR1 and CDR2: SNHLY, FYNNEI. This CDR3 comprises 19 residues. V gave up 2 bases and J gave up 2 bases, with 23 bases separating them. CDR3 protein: CASSELSSRTLASTDTQYF. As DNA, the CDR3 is TGTGCCAGCAGTGAACTATCCAGCCGGACACTAGCCTCCACAGATACGCAGTATTTT.